This T cell receptor (beta chain) comes out of a study of T-cell memory formation after mild COVID-19. TCRdb itself ran the 5' RACE reads through MiXCR, one entry per CDR3 protein. The table includes under 400,000 distinct CDR3 sequences, around 20% detected once. The CDR3 runs to 15 residues. CDR1 MNHEY and CDR2 SVGEGT come from the germline V gene. The ends were cut back, 6 bases at V and 2 bases at J, with 17 bases in the middle. Sequencing was carried out using PBMCs or a T cell subset sorted from them (not recorded which). The chain couples TRBV6-2 or TRBV6-3 to TRBJ2-7; D gene uncertain. This sequence originates from an adult woman who had mild COVID-19 (a few samples of this study predate the infection). Cell type and time point are not known. The CDR3: CASSPMIIPPYEQYF. The CDR3 coding sequence is TGTGCCAGCAGCCCGATGATTATACCCCCCTACGAGCAGTACTTC.